This TCR beta chain is from a study of cytomegalovirus exposure and HLA in healthy donors. The CDR3 runs to 14 residues. From germline, CDR1 is SQVTM and CDR2 ANQGSEA. 60 Vbeta and 13 Jbeta primers were used in PCR. TCRdb's copy holds only in-frame clones and misses some; the assay was immunoSEQ multiplex PCR. This sample's clone table lists some 200,000 clones. The rearrangement joins TRBV29-1 to TRBJ2-5, with 8 positions matching TRBD1. The J call may be faulty, since TRBJ2-7 better matches the DNA end. The sequence came from a girl aged 2-10 years in good health and CMV-seropositive. Sequenced material: PBMCs. Here the CDR3 reads CSVSQGQVNYEQYF. DNA for the CDR3: TGCAGCGTTTCCCAGGGACAGGTGAACTACGAGCAGTACTTC.